The 25 T cell receptor beta chains presented below share a single source sample, sequenced in a study of HIV-infected patients and healthy controls. TCRdb analysed the 5' RACE reads with MiXCR anew, one entry per CDR3 protein. The sample holds approximately 64,000 distinct CDR3 sequences, about 19% seen once. The specimen was CD4+ T cells from blood. The receptors were sampled from a human donor in good health.

At least ten counts were recorded for this clonotype. This chain joins TRBV18 and TRBJ2-5; D call uncertain. Trimming pared 2 bases from V and 4 bases from J, leaving 14 bases between. In germline, CDR1 is KGHSH, CDR2 LQKENI. The length of the CDR3 is 15 residues. This CDR3 is CASSPNQGLGETQYF. CDR3 nucleotide sequence: TGTGCCAGCTCACCAAACCAAGGTCTGGGAGAGACCCAGTACTTC.

This clonotype was observed many times. The chain carries TRBV20-1 and TRBJ1-1; D remains unclear. The CDR3 covers 13 residues. Looked up from germline, CDR1 is DFQATT and CDR2 is SNEGSKA (reference sequence). The V gene lost 5 bases and the J gene lost 0 bases, with 10 bases spanning the gap. CDR3 in DNA: TGCAGTGCTCCCCAAAACATGAACACTGAAGCTTTCTTT. This gives the protein CSAPQNMNTEAFF.

The genes are TRBV20-1 and TRBJ1-3; no reliable D call. V was cut by 0 bases and J by 2 bases, with 5 bases left in between. The germline V gene encodes CDR1 DFQATT and CDR2 SNEGSKA (reference sequence). This CDR3 spans 13 amino acids. This CDR3 is CSARDHAGNTIYF. The CDR3 nucleotides read TGCAGTGCTAGAGATCACGCTGGAAACACCATATATTTT.

This clonotype was detected only a few times. This sequence joins TRBV5-1 and TRBJ2-3; 10 positions agree with TRBD2. J was trimmed by 3 bases and V by 4 bases; bases with no gene match: 2. The CDR3 length is 14 residues. Germline-derived CDR1 and CDR2 are SGHRS and YFSETQ. This CDR3 reads CASSLAGETDTQYF. The CDR3 DNA follows: TGCGCCAGCAGCCTAGCGGGGGAAACAGATACGCAGTATTTT.

This clonotype was detected ten times or more. The CDR3 DNA reads as TGCAGTGCTAAGGGACGGGGGTCGAGGACTGAAGCTTTCTTT. Encoded protein: CSAKGRGSRTEAFF. The gene calls are TRBV20-1 and TRBJ1-1; D may be TRBD1 (5 bases). CDR1 DFQATT and CDR2 SNEGSKA come from the germline V gene (reference sequence). With 4 bases removed from V and 5 bases from J, the gap between germline ends came to 17 bases. This CDR3 is 14 amino acids long.

Concerning this clonotype itself: It is likely a read error, because the conserved phenylalanine at the end of the CDR3 is missing. V usage is TRBV20-1 and J usage is TRBJ2-7; TRBD1 aligns across 8 bases. The CDR3 is made up of 14 amino acids. The J segment lost 6 bases and the V segment lost 3 bases, leaving 10 bases of the junction unmatched. Germline V gene data show CDR1 as DFQATT and CDR2 as SNEGSKA (reference sequence). The CDR3 loop reads CSARPGTGRGEQYL. The CDR3 bases are TGCAGTGCTAGGCCCGGGACAGGTAGAGGCGAGCAGTACCTC.

There are many counts of this clonotype. The V call is TRBV20-1, the J call TRBJ1-2, with TRBD1 as a possible D gene (5 bases). V lost 0 bases and J 2 bases, leaving 10 bases between the germline ends. Germline V gives CDR1 DFQATT, CDR2 SNEGSKA (reference sequence). This CDR3 region has 14 residues. CDR3 DNA: TGCAGTGCTAGAGATCGGTCAGGGAACTATGGCTACACCTTC. Residues: CSARDRSGNYGYTF.

This clonotype was recorded many times. This chain uses TRBV5-6 with TRBJ2-3; 7 bases line up with TRBD1. The ends lost 5 bases at V and 11 bases at J; junction bases unmatched: 17. The CDR3 is 15 residues long. Germline V gives CDR1 SGHDT, CDR2 YYEEEE. As DNA, the CDR3 is TGTGCCAGCAGAATGGGACAGCGTAATTCCGAGAAGCAGTATTTT. It encodes CASRMGQRNSEKQYF.

V usage is TRBV7-9 and J usage is TRBJ2-3; 11 nucleotides agree with TRBD2. Germline-derived CDR1 and CDR2 are SEHNR and FQNEAQ (reference sequence). The CDR3 loop spans 18 amino acids. V lost 2 bases, J lost 4 bases, and 11 bases stayed unmatched. CDR3 region: CASSLPPRLAGRADTQYF. As DNA, the CDR3 is TGTGCCAGCAGCTTACCCCCCCGACTAGCGGGACGTGCAGATACGCAGTATTTT.

The chain couples TRBV11-2 to TRBJ2-7; the D is unclear. Germline CDR1 SGHAT, CDR2 FQNNGV. CDR3 length: 15 residues. V was pared by 0 bases and J by 4 bases, with 13 bases between. This CDR3 reads CASSLDLAGPYEQYF. The CDR3 DNA follows: TGTGCCAGCAGCTTAGATCTCGCAGGCCCTTACGAGCAGTACTTC.

This clonotype has a count of ten or more. The gene calls are TRBV11-1 and TRBJ1-1, with 10 bases lining up with TRBD1. There are 16 residues in the CDR3. With V trimmed by 3 bases and J by 5 bases, 9 bases remained unmatched. Germline assignment: CDR1 SGHAT and CDR2 FQDESV (reference sequence). This CDR3 is CASSFDEGQGRTEAFF. The CDR3 region has the DNA TGTGCCAGCAGCTTCGACGAGGGACAGGGGAGAACTGAAGCTTTCTTT. The whole variable domain, remainder taken from reference TRBV11-1 and TRBJ1-1, is EAEVAQSPRYKITEKSQAVAFWCDPISGHATLYWYRQILGQGPELLVQFQDESVVDDSQLPKDRFSAERLKGVDSTLKIQPAELGDSAMYLCASSFDEGQGRTEAFFGQGTRLTVV.

In its sample, this clonotype was seen a few times. The genes are TRBV12-3 or TRBV12-4 and TRBJ1-5, with D maybe TRBD1 (6 bases). The CDR3 loop spans 15 amino acids. The V end lost 6 bases, the J end lost 3 bases, and 15 bases lay between the germline ends. CDR3 bases: TGTGCCAGCAGCCCCTCCTCGGGGGCCAATCAGCCCCAGCATTTT. Protein sequence: CASSPSSGANQPQHF.

This clonotype was seen a few times. The CDR3 coding sequence is TGTGCCAGCAGCTCAGGGTTCGGCGAGCAGTACTTC. Amino acid sequence: CASSSGFGEQYF. The gene calls are TRBV4-2 and TRBJ2-7, with D tentatively TRBD1 (5 bases). Germline V gene data show CDR1 as LGHNA and CDR2 as YNFKEQ. CDR3 size: 12 residues. The V and J ends lost 5 bases and 6 bases respectively, with 11 bases between them.

At least ten counts were recorded for this clonotype. The chain carries TRBV28 and TRBJ1-1; tentative D call: TRBD1 (5 bases). Looked up from germline, CDR1 is MDHEN and CDR2 is SYDVKM. Trimming removed 2 bases at V and 3 bases at J, with 13 bases between. The CDR3 length is 15 residues. CDR3 bases: TGTGCCAGCAGTTTACACGGGGGTCGGGACACTGAAGCTTTCTTT. Protein: CASSLHGGRDTEAFF. The variable domain in full, completed from reference TRBV28 and TRBJ1-1, reads DVKVTQSSRYLVKRTGEKVFLECVQDMDHENMFWYRQDPGLGLRLIYFSYDVKMKEKGDIPEGYSVSREKKERFSLILESASTNQTSMYLCASSLHGGRDTEAFFGQGTRLTVV.

This clonotype was picked up many times. The J gene is TRBJ1-1, the V gene TRBV29-1; 7 bases match TRBD1. Germline CDR1 SQVTM, CDR2 ANQGSEA. V shed 0 bases, J shed 4 bases, and the junction held 5 bases outside the gene matches. The length of the CDR3 is 14 residues. The CDR3 loop is CSVEDQTGATEAFF. The DNA of the CDR3 is TGCAGCGTTGAAGATCAAACAGGGGCCACTGAAGCTTTCTTT.

The chain uses TRBV19 and TRBJ1-2, with D possibly being TRBD1 (5 bases). Germline V gene data show CDR1 as LNHDA and CDR2 as SQIVND (reference sequence). The CDR3 runs 12 residues. The V and J ends lost 1 base and 6 bases respectively, with 6 bases between them. The CDR3 DNA follows: TGTGCCAGTAGTATAGCGGGGGATGGCTACACCTTC. It encodes CASSIAGDGYTF.

The chain recombines TRBV6-2 or TRBV6-3 with TRBJ1-6, with 7 bases that match TRBD1. Germline CDR1 is MNHEY and CDR2 is SVGEGT. There are 12 residues in the CDR3. With V trimmed by 6 bases and J by 9 bases, 2 bases remained unmatched. This chain's CDR3 is CASSRQGSPLHF. The CDR3, as DNA: TGTGCCAGCAGCCGACAGGGTTCACCCCTCCACTTT.

This clonotype was seen at least ten times. The chain recombines TRBV5-4 with TRBJ1-1, with no clear D. Germline CDR1 is SGHNT and CDR2 is YYREEE (reference sequence). The germline V and J ends were trimmed by 2 bases and 4 bases, with 15 bases remaining between them. The CDR3 covers 15 residues. CDR3 bases: TGTGCCAGCAGCTTATCGTATACCCCCGGCACTGAAGCTTTCTTT. Its translation: CASSLSYTPGTEAFF.

A note on this clonotype: This may arise from a read error, as a much more abundant clone is one base away. The J gene is TRBJ1-5, the V gene TRBV7-2, with D tentatively TRBD1 (6 bases). The CDR3 extends over 15 amino acids. The ends were cut back, 5 bases at V and 7 bases at J, with 18 bases in the middle. CDR1 and CDR2 (germline): SGHTA, FQGNSA. This CDR3 reads CASSVIGGSGQPQHF. CDR3 nucleotide sequence: TGTGCCAGCAGCGTGATAGGGGGATCGGGGCAGCCCCAGCATTTT. Full variable domain (outside the CDR3, taken from reference TRBV7-2 and TRBJ1-5): GAGVSQSPSNKVTEKGKDVELRCDPISGHTALYWYRQSLGQGLEFLIYFQGNSAPDKSGLPSDRFSAERTGGSVSTLTIQRTQQEDSAVYLCASSVIGGSGQPQHFGDGTRLSIL.

This clonotype occurred a few times. This rearrangement joins TRBV2 to TRBJ2-1; TRBD2 might be the D (5 bases). The V gene's germline CDR1 is SNHLY and CDR2 FYNNEI. V was pared by 4 bases and J by 3 bases, with 13 bases between. The CDR3 is 15 amino acids. The CDR3 is CASSVEGWGYNEQFF. The CDR3 nucleotides are TGTGCCAGCAGTGTAGAGGGTTGGGGCTACAATGAGCAGTTCTTC. Together with reference TRBV2 and TRBJ2-1, the CDR3 gives the full variable domain: EPEVTQTPSHQVTQMGQEVILRCVPISNHLYFYWYRQILGQKVEFLVSFYNNEISEKSEIFDDQFSVERPDGSNFTLKIRSTKLEDSAMYFCASSVEGWGYNEQFFGPGTRLTVL.

There are a few counts of this clonotype. The genes are TRBV20-1 and TRBJ2-7, with D possibly being TRBD2 (5 bases). V was pared by 3 bases and J by 5 bases, with 11 bases between. The CDR3 spans 12 residues. Germline lookup yields CDR1 DFQATT and CDR2 SNEGSKA (reference sequence). DNA for the CDR3: TGCAGTGCTAGGGACTCCCCCCACGAGCAGTACTTC. It encodes CSARDSPHEQYF.

This clonotype was observed a few times. The chain links TRBV7-3 to TRBJ1-1; D is unresolved. Trimming pared 5 bases from V and 1 base from J, leaving 8 bases between. Germline-derived CDR1 and CDR2 are SGHTA and FQGTGA. The CDR3 sequence is 13 residues long. In DNA, the CDR3 is TGTGCCAGCAGCAAACAGAAGAACACTGAAGCTTTCTTT. Translated: CASSKQKNTEAFF.

This clonotype has only a few counts. The CDR3 DNA reads as TGCAGTGCTAGGGACCCGACTAGCGGGTACTCCTACGAGCAGTACTTC. It yields the protein CSARDPTSGYSYEQYF. The chain links TRBV20-1 to TRBJ2-7, with 10 bases matching TRBD2. The germline V gene encodes CDR1 DFQATT and CDR2 SNEGSKA (reference sequence). The length of the CDR3 is 16 residues. Losses at the gene ends were 3 bases for V and 0 bases for J; bases not matched to a gene: 8.

This clonotype was picked up many times. The chain uses TRBV6-2 or TRBV6-3 and TRBJ1-1, with D perhaps matching TRBD1 (6 bases). There are 15 residues in the CDR3. Trimming shortened V by 6 bases and J by 0 bases, and 14 bases separated the two germline ends. Germline assignment: CDR1 MNHEY and CDR2 SVGEGT. The CDR3: CASSNYRAMNTEAFF. The DNA for the CDR3 is TGTGCCAGCAGCAACTACAGGGCCATGAACACTGAAGCTTTCTTT.

This clonotype was observed a few times. V and J are TRBV5-4 and TRBJ2-3; 7 bases are a match to TRBD2. V trimming: 0 bases; J trimming: 2 bases; junction bases outside the gene matches: 3. Germline CDR1 reads SGHNT; CDR2 reads YYREEE (reference sequence). The CDR3 is 15 residues long. CDR3 loop: CASSLDLADTDTQYF. The CDR3 nucleotides are TGTGCCAGCAGCTTGGACCTAGCGGACACAGATACGCAGTATTTT.